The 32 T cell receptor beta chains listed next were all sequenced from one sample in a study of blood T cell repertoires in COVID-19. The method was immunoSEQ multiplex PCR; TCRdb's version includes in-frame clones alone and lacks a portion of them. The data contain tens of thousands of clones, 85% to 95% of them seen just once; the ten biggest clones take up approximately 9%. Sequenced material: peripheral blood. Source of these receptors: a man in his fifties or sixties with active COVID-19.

CDR3 in amino acids: CASSLSFPYEQYF. The CDR3 bases are TGTGCCAGCAGCCTGAGCTTCCCCTACGAGCAGTACTTC. The chain has TRBV12-3 or TRBV12-4 and TRBJ2-7; D call uncertain. The CDR3 totals 13 residues. V lost 6 bases, J lost 2 bases, and 11 bases lay in between.

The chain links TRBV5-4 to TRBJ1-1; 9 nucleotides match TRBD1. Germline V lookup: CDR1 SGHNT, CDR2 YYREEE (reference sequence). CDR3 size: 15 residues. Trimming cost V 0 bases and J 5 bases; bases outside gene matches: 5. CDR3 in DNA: TGTGCCAGCAGCTTGGGGGGACAGGGTACTACTGAAGCTTTCTTT. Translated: CASSLGGQGTTEAFF.

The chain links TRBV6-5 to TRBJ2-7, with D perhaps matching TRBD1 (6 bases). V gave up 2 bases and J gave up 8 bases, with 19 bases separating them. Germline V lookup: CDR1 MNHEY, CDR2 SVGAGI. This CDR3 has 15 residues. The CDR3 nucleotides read TGTGCCAGCAGTTACGAGTCTCGACAGGATAGTAAGCAGTACTTC. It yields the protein CASSYESRQDSKQYF.

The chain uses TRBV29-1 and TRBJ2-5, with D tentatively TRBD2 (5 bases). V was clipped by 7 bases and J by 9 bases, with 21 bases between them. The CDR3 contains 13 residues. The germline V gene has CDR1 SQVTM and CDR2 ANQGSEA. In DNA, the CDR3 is TGCAGCGGGGGAGCGGACCCGATAAGGGCCCAGTACTTC. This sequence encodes CSGGADPIRAQYF.

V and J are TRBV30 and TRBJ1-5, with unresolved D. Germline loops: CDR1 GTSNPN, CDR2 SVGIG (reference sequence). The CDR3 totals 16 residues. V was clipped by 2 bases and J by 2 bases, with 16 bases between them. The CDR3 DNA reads TGTGCCTGGAGTACGGGAGAAACCGGGGGCAATCAGCCCCAGCATTTT. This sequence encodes CAWSTGETGGNQPQHF.

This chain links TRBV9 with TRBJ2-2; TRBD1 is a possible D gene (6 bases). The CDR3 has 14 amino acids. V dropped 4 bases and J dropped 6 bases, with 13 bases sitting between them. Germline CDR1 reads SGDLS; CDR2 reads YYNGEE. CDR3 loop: CASSPFWGPGELFF. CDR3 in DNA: TGTGCCAGCAGCCCGTTTTGGGGGCCCGGGGAGCTGTTTTTT.

As DNA, the CDR3 is TGTGCCAGCAGCGCAGGACAGGGAGAGGGTGATGAAGCTTTCTTT. Its protein product is CASSAGQGEGDEAFF. This sequence joins TRBV7-9 and TRBJ1-1, with TRBD1 identical over 8 bases. The V segment lost 5 bases and the J segment 7 bases; nucleotides outside the gene matches: 12. Germline assignment: CDR1 SEHNR and CDR2 FQNEAQ (reference sequence). The CDR3 is 15 residues long.

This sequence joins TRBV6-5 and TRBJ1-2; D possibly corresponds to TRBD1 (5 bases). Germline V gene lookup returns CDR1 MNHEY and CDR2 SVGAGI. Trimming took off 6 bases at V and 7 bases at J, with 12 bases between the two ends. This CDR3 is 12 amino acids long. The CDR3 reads CASSKGRVGYTF. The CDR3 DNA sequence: TGTGCCAGCAGCAAGGGCAGGGTTGGCTACACCTTC.

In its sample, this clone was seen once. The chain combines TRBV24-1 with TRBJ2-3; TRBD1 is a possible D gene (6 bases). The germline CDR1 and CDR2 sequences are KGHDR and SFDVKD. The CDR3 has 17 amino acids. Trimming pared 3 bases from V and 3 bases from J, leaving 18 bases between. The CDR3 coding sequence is TGTGCCACCAGTGATGTCCCCAGGGGCCGAGGTACAGATACGCAGTATTTT. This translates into CATSDVPRGRGTDTQYF.

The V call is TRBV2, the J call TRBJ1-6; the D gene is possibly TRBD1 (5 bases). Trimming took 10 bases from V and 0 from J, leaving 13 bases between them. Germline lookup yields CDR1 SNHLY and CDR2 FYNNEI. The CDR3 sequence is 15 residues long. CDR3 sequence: CATKRDSSYNSPLHF. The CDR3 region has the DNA TGTGCCACGAAAAGAGACAGCTCCTATAATTCACCCCTCCACTTT.

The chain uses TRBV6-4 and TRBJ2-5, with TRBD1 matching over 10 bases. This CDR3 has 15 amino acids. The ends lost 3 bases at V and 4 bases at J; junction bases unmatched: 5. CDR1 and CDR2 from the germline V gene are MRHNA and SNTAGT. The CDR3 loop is CASSEGQGDLETQYF. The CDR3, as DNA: TGTGCCAGCAGTGAAGGACAGGGGGACTTAGAGACCCAGTACTTC.

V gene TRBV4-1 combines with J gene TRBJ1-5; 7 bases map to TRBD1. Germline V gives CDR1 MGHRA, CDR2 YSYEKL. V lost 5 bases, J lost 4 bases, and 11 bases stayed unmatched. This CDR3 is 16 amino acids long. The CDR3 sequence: CASSSGKTGTNQPQHF. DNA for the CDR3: TGCGCCAGCAGCTCAGGAAAGACAGGGACGAATCAGCCCCAGCATTTT.

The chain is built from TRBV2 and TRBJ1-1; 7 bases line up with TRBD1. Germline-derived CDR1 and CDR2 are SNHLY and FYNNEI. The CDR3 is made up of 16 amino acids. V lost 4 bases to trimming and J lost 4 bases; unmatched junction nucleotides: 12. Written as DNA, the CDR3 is TGTGCCAGCAGTGGACAGGGCCAGAAAACGGGCACTGAAGCTTTCTTT. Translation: CASSGQGQKTGTEAFF. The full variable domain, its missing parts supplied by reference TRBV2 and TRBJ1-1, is EPEVTQTPSHQVTQMGQEVILRCVPISNHLYFYWYRQILGQKVEFLVSFYNNEISEKSEIFDDQFSVERPDGSNFTLKIRSTKLEDSAMYFCASSGQGQKTGTEAFFGQGTRLTVV.

CDR3 region: CASSWDRDSPLHF. CDR3 nucleotides: TGTGCCAGCAGTTGGGACAGGGATTCACCCCTCCACTTT. The chain links TRBV27 to TRBJ1-6; TRBD1 agrees at 9 bases. Germline assignment: CDR1 MNHEY and CDR2 SMNVEV (reference sequence). J was trimmed by 8 bases and V by 4 bases; bases with no gene match: 0. CDR3 length equals 13 residues.

The CDR3 DNA reads TGTGCCTCACATTTGAGGGTGGGACAGCCCCAGCATTTT. Protein: CASHLRVGQPQHF. The chain has TRBV28 and TRBJ1-5, with unresolved D. The length of the CDR3 is 13 residues. V dropped 11 bases and J dropped 7 bases, with 18 bases sitting between them. CDR1 is MDHEN, CDR2 SYDVKM, per germline.

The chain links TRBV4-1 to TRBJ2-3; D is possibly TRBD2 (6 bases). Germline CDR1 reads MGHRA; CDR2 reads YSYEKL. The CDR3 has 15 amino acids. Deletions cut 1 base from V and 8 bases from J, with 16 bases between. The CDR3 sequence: CASSQAAGRGGTQYF. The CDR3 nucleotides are TGCGCCAGCAGCCAAGCAGCAGGTAGGGGAGGTACGCAGTATTTT.

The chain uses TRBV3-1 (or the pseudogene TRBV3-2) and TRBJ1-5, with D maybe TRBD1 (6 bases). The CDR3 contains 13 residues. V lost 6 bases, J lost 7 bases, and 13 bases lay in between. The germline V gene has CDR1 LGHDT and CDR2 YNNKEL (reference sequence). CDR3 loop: CASSKGVGQPQHF. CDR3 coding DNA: TGTGCCAGCAGTAAGGGGGTGGGCCAGCCCCAGCATTTT.

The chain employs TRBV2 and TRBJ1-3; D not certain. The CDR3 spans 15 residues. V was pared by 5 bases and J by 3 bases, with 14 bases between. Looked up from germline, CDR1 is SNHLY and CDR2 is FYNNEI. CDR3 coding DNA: TGTGCCAGCAGTCTCTCACTTAATTTTGGAAACACCATATATTTT. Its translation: CASSLSLNFGNTIYF. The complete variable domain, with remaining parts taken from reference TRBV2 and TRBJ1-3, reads EPEVTQTPSHQVTQMGQEVILRCVPISNHLYFYWYRQILGQKVEFLVSFYNNEISEKSEIFDDQFSVERPDGSNFTLKIRSTKLEDSAMYFCASSLSLNFGNTIYFGEGSWLTVV.

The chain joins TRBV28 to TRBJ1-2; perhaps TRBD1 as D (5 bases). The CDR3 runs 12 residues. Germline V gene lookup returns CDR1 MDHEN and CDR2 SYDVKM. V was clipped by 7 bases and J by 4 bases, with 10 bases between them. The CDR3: CASTGGGYGYTF. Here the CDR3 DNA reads TGTGCCAGCACTGGGGGAGGCTATGGCTACACCTTC.

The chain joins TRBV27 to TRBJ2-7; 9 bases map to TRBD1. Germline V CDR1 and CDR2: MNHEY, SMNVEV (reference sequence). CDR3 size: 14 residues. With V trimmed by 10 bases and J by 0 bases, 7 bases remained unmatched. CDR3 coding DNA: TGTGCCACTCGCCGGGACAGGGTCTCCTACGAGCAGTACTTC. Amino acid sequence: CATRRDRVSYEQYF.

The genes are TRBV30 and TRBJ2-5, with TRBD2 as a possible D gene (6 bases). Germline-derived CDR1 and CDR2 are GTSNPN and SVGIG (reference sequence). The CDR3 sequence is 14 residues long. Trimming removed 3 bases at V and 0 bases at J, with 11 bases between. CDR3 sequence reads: CAWRVGDYQETQYF. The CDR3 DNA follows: TGTGCCTGGAGGGTAGGGGACTACCAAGAGACCCAGTACTTC.

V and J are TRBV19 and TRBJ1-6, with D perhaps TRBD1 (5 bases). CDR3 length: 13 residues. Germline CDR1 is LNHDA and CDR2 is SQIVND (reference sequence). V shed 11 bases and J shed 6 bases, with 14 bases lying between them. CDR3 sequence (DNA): TGTGCCTCCGGTGGAGGGGCTAATTCACCCCTCCACTTT. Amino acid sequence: CASGGGANSPLHF.

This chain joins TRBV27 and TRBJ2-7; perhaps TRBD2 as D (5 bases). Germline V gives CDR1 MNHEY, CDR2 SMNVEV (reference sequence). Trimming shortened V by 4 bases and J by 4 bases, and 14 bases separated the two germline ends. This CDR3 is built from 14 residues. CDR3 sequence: CASSSGARGYEQYF. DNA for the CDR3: TGTGCCAGCAGTTCCGGAGCCCGGGGTTACGAGCAGTACTTC.

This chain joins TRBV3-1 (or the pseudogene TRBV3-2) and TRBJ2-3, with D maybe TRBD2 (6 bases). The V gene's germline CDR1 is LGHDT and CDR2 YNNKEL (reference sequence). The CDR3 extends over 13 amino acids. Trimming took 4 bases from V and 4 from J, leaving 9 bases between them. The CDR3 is CASSLGTADTQYF. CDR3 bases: TGTGCCAGCAGCCTCGGGACTGCAGATACGCAGTATTTT.

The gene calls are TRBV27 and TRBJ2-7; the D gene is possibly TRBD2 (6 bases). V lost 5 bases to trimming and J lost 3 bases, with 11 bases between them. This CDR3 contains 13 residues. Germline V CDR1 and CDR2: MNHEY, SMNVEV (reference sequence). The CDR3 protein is CASSPGTGYEQYF. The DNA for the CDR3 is TGTGCCAGCAGTCCTGGGACTGGCTACGAGCAGTACTTC.

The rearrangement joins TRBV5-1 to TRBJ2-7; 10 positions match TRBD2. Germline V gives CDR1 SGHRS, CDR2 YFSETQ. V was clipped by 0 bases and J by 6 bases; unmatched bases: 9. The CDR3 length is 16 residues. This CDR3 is CASSLGWASGSSEQYF. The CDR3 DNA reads TGCGCCAGCAGCTTGGGATGGGCTAGCGGGAGTTCCGAGCAGTACTTC.

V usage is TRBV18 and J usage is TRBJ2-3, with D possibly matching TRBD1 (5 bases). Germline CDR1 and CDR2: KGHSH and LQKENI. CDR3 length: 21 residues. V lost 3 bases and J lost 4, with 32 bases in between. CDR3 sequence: CASSPPPAGPGRMGHADTQYF. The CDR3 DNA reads TGTGCCAGCTCACCCCCTCCGGCAGGGCCAGGACGGATGGGTCACGCAGATACGCAGTATTTT.

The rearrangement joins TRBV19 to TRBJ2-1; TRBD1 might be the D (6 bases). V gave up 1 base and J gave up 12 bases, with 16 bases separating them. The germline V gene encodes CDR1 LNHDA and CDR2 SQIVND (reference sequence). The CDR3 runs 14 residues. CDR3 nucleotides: TGTGCCAGTAGTATAGGGACAGACGTAGGTGTGCAGTTCTTC. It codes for CASSIGTDVGVQFF.

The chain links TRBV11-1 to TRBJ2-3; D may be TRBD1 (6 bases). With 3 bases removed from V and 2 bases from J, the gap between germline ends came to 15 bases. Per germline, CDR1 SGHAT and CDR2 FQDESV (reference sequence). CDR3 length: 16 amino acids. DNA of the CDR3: TGTGCCAGCAGCTTTACAATGGGGGCTCTCACAGATACGCAGTATTTT. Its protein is CASSFTMGALTDTQYF.

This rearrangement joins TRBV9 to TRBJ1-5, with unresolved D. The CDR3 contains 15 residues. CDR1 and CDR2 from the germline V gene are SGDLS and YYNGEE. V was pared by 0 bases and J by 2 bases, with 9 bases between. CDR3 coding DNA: TGTGCCAGCAGCGTAGGGGCGGGTCGCAATCAGCCCCAGCATTTT. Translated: CASSVGAGRNQPQHF.

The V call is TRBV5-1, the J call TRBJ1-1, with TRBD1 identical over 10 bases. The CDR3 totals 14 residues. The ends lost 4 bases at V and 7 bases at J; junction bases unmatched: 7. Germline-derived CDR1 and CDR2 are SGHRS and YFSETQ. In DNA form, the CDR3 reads TGCGCCAGCAGCGTGGGGGGACAGGGGAATGAAGCTTTCTTT. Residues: CASSVGGQGNEAFF.

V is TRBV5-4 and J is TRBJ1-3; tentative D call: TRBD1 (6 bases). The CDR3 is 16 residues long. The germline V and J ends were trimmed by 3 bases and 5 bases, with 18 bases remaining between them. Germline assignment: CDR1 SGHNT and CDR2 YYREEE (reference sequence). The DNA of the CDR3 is TGTGCCAGCAGCTCAACAAGTACCGGGACAAGAAACACCATATATTTT. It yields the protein CASSSTSTGTRNTIYF.